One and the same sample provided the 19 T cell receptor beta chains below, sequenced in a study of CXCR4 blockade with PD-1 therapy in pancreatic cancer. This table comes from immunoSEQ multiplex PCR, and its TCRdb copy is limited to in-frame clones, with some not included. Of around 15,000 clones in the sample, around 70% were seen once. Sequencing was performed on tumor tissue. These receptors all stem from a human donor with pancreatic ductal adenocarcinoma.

The CDR3, as DNA: TGCGCCAGCAGCCAAGGAATAGGAGATAATGAAAAACTGTTTTTT. Its protein product is CASSQGIGDNEKLFF. The rearrangement links TRBV4-1 to TRBJ1-4; no clear D. The CDR3 has 15 residues. CDR1 is MGHRA, CDR2 YSYEKL, per germline. The germline V and J ends were trimmed by 1 base and 4 bases, with 10 bases remaining between them.

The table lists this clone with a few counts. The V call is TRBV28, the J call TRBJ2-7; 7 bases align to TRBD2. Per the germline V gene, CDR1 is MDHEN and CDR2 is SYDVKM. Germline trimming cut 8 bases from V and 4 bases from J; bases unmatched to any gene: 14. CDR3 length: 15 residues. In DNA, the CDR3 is TGTGCCAGCCAGACTGCAGCGGGGCTTGAATACGAGCAGTACTTC. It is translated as CASQTAAGLEYEQYF.

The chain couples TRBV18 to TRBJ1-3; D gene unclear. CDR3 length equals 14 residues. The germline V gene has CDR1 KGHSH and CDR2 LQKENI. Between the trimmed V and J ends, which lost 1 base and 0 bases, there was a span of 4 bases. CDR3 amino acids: CASSPQDSGNTIYF. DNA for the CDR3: TGTGCCAGCTCACCACAGGACTCTGGAAACACCATATATTTT.

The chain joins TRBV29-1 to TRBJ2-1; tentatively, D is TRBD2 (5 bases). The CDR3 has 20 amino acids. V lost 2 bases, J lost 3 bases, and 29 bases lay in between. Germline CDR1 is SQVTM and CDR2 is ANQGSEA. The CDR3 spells CSVESIWDSEQSLRYNEQFF. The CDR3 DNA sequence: TGCAGCGTTGAATCTATATGGGATAGCGAACAGAGTCTGCGCTACAATGAGCAGTTCTTC.

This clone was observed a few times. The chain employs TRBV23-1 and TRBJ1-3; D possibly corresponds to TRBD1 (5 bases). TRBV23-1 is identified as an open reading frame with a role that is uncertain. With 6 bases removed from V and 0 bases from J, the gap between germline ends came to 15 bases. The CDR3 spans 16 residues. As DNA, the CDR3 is TGCGCCAGCAGCCAAGATTTACAGGACTCTGGAAACACCATATATTTT. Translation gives CASSQDLQDSGNTIYF.

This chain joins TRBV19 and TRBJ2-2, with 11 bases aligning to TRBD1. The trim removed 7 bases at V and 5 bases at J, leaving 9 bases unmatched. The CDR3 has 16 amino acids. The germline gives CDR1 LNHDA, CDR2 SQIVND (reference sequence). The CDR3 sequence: CASTPADRGLTGELFF. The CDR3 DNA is TGTGCCAGTACCCCCGCGGACAGGGGGCTGACCGGGGAGCTGTTTTTT.

The CDR3 sequence: CASSERGPTEAFF. CDR3 bases: TGTGCCAGCAGTGAGAGGGGGCCCACTGAAGCTTTCTTT. The chain uses TRBV27 and TRBJ1-1; TRBD1 agrees at 7 bases. Looked up from germline, CDR1 is MNHEY and CDR2 is SMNVEV (reference sequence). V gave up 5 bases and J gave up 4 bases; unmatched junction bases: 4. The CDR3 totals 13 residues.

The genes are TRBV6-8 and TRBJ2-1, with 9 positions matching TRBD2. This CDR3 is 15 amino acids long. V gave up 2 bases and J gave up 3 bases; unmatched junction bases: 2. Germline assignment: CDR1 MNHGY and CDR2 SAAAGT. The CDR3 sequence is CASSYGTSSYNEQFF. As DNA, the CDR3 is TGTGCCAGCAGTTACGGGACTAGCAGCTACAATGAGCAGTTCTTC.

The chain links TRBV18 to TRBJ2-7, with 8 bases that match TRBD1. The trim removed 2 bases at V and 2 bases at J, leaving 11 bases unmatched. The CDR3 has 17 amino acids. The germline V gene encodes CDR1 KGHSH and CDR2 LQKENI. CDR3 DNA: TGTGCCAGCTCACCAGGAATATTAGGACAGGGTCCCTACGAGCAGTACTTC. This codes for CASSPGILGQGPYEQYF.

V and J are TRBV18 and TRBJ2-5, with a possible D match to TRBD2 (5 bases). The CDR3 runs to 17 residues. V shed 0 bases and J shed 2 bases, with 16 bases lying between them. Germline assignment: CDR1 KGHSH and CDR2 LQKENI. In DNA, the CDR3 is TGTGCCAGCTCACCACCCGGGCCCCAAAGAGGGCAAGAGACCCAGTACTTC. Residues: CASSPPGPQRGQETQYF.

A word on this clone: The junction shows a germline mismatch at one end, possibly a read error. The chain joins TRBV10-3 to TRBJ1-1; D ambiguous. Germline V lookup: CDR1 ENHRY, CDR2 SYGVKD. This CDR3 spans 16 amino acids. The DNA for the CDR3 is TGTACCATCAGTGAGCCGGACCTTCGCCGGCCGGTCGGAGCTTTCTTT. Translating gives CTISEPDLRRPVGAFF.

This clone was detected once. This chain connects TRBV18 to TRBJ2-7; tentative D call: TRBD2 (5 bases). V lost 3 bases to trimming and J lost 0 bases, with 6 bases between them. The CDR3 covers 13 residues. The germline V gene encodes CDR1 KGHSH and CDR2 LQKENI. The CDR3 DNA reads TGTGCCAGCTCACCCGGGGACTCCTACGAGCAGTACTTC. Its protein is CASSPGDSYEQYF.

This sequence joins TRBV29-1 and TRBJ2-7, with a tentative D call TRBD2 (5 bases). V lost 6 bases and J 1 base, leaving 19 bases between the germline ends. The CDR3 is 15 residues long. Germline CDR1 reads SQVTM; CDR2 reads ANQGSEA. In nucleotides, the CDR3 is TGCAGCGTGATCGCTGGAGGCGGAGTTTCCTACGAGCAGTACTTC. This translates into CSVIAGGGVSYEQYF.

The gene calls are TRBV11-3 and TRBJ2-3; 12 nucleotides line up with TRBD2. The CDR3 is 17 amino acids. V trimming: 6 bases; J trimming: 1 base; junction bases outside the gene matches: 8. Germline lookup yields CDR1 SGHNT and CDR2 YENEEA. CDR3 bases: TGTGCCAGCAGTAGACTAGCGGGAGATCCGCGCACAGATACGCAGTATTTT. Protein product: CASSRLAGDPRTDTQYF.

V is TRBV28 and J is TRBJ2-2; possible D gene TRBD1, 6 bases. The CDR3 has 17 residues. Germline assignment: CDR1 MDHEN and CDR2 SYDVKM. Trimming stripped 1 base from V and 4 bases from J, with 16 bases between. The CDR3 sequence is CASSLSTGWRSTGELFF. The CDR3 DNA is TGTGCCAGCAGTTTATCTACAGGGTGGCGAAGCACCGGGGAGCTGTTTTTT.

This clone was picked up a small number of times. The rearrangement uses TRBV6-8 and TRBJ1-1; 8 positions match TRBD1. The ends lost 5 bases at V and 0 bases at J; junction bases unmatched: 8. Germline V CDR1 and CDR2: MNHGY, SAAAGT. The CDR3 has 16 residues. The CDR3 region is CASSPLDRVMNTEAFF. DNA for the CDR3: TGTGCCAGCAGTCCCTTGGACAGGGTGATGAACACTGAAGCTTTCTTT.

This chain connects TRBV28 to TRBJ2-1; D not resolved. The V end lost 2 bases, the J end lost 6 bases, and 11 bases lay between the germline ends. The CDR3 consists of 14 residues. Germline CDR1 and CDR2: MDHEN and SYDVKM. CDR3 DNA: TGTGCCAGCAGTTTACTATGGAGAATCAATGAGCAGTTCTTC. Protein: CASSLLWRINEQFF.

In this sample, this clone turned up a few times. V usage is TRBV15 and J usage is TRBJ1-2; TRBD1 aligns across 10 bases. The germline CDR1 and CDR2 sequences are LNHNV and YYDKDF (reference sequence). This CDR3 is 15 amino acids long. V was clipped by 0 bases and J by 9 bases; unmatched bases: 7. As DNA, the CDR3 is TGTGCCACCAGCAGAGACCTTAGGACAGGGGGAAGCTACACCTTC. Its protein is CATSRDLRTGGSYTF.

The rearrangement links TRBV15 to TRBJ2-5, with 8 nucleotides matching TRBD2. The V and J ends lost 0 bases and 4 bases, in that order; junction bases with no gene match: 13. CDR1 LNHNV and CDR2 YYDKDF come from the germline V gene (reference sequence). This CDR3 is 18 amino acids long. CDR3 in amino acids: CATSRDLGGGRQGETQYF. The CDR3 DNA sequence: TGTGCCACCAGCAGAGATCTTGGCGGCGGGAGGCAAGGAGAGACCCAGTACTTC.